Detailed here is one T cell receptor beta chain. Its specificity is unknown. The same CDR3 arises from other DNA sequences in this sample as well. The data were produced by immunoSEQ multiplex PCR, yet TCRdb's version contains in-frame clones alone and is incomplete. This table has around 140,000 clones, 85% to 95% appearing once. These data belong to a study of T cell responses to AZD1222 COVID-19 vaccine. The CDR3 has 11 amino acids. The V gene lost 3 bases and the J gene lost 8 bases, with 4 bases spanning the gap. Looked up from germline, CDR1 is MNHEY and CDR2 is SMNVEV (reference sequence). Broader study findings: Spike was spanned by vaccine-associated CD4 TCRs, which were dominant at 160-218 and 743-854. Baseline seropositivity characterized only 5 to 7 AZD1222 recipients.

The material sequenced was peripheral blood, taken 28 days after the second AZD1222 dose. This TCR was sampled from an adult who received the AZD1222 COVID-19 vaccine. This chain connects TRBV27 to TRBJ1-4; no clear D. The CDR3 DNA sequence: TGTGCCAGCAGTTTTGGAGAAAAACTGTTTTTT. It encodes CASSFGEKLFF.